This T cell receptor beta chain was documented in a study of sequential checkpoint blockade in melanoma. Background on the study: Both treatment sequences were followed by maintenance nivolumab.

CDR1 and CDR2 from the germline V gene are SEHNR and FQNEAQ (reference sequence). With 5 bases clipped from V and 2 bases from J, the junction kept 2 bases outside the gene matches. This CDR3 is built from 14 residues. Documented treatment: randomized to nivolumab then ipilimumab (arm A) or the reverse (arm B). None of the patients previously received DNA-damaging chemotherapy. PBMC sorting kept live CD3+CD8+ cells without CD19 or CD56. Some clones are missing from TCRdb's copy, which holds only in-frame ones; the method was immunoSEQ multiplex PCR. The top ten hold about 22% of the sample, which has more than 15,000 clones, 60% to 80% seen once.

This material consisted of CD8+ T cells sorted from blood (inferred from file names), taken from a patient given nivolumab and ipilimumab in sequence. The V call is TRBV7-9, the J call TRBJ2-7; 11 positions match TRBD1. The TCR originated in a human donor with melanoma. The DNA for the CDR3 is TGTGCCAGCAGCCGGACAGGGGGCACCTACGAGCAGTACTTC. Translating gives CASSRTGGTYEQYF.